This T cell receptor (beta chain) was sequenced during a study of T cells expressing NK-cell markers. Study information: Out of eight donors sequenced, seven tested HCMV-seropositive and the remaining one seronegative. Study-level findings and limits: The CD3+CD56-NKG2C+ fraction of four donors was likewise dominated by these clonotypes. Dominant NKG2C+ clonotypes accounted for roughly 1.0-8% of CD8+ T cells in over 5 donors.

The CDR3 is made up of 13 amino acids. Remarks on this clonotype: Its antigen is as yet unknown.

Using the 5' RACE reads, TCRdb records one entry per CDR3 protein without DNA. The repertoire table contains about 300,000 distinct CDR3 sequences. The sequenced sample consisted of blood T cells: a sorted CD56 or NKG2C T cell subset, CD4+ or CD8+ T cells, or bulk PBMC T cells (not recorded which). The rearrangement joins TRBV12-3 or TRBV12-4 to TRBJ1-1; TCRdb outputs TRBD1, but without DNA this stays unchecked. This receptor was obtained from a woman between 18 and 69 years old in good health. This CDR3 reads CASSKQGGTEAFF.